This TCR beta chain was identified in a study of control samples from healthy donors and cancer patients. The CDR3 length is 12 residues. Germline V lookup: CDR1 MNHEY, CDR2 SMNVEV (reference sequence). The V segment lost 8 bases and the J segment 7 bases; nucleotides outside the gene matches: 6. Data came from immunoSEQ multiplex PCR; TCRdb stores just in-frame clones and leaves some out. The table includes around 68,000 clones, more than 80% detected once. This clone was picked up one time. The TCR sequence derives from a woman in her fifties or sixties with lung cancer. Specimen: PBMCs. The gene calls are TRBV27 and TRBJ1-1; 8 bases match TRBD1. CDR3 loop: CASRGQGGEAFF. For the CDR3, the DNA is TGTGCCAGCCGTGGACAGGGAGGTGAAGCTTTCTTT.